The 13 T cell receptor beta chains presented below share a single source sample, sequenced in a study of shared clonotypes between healthy human individuals. TCRdb keeps only in-frame clones here, not all; method: immunoSEQ multiplex PCR. Of about 710,000 clones detected, less than 80% appear once; the ten largest clones hold more than 1.5%. Sequencing was performed on memory CD4+ T cells sorted from blood. Stated subset: CD45RA-negative fraction. Receptors originate from a woman in her twenties or thirties in good health.

This clone was found a few times. The chain combines TRBV7-8 with TRBJ2-5; 9 nucleotides align to TRBD2. Germline assignment: CDR1 SGHVS and CDR2 FQNEAQ. CDR3 size: 16 residues. With 3 bases clipped from V and 5 bases from J, the junction kept 10 bases outside the gene matches. The CDR3 coding sequence is TGTGCCAGCAGCTTGATCAGGCTAGCGGGACGGGAGACCCAGTACTTC. It encodes CASSLIRLAGRETQYF.

The chain combines TRBV5-6 with TRBJ1-2; TRBD1 matches at 7 bases. This CDR3 spans 16 amino acids. The germline CDR1 and CDR2 sequences are SGHDT and YYEEEE. With V trimmed by 0 bases and J by 8 bases, 13 bases remained unmatched. CDR3 sequence reads: CASSLGIGGRGKGYTF. The CDR3 DNA reads as TGTGCCAGCAGCTTGGGAATAGGGGGCCGTGGGAAAGGCTACACCTTC.

The chain carries TRBV6-1 and TRBJ2-6, with D possibly matching TRBD1 (7 bases). Germline V CDR1 and CDR2: MNHNS, SASEGT. The ends were cut back, 7 bases at V and 1 base at J, with 11 bases in the middle. This CDR3 region has 15 residues. CDR3 bases: TGTGCCAGCACTTCAGGGGGGTCTGGGGCCAACGTCCTGACTTTC. Its translation is CASTSGGSGANVLTF.

CDR3: CATSRPSGTVYNEQFF. CDR3 sequence (DNA): TGTGCCACCAGCAGACCCTCCGGGACGGTATACAATGAGCAGTTCTTC. This chain uses TRBV15 with TRBJ2-1; TRBD1 or TRBD2 may be the D gene (5 bases each). The CDR3 runs 16 residues. V shed 2 bases and J shed 4 bases, with 15 bases lying between them. CDR1 LNHNV and CDR2 YYDKDF come from the germline V gene (reference sequence).

The V call is TRBV5-4, the J call TRBJ1-2; maybe TRBD1 (5 bases). Deletions cut 4 bases from V and 6 bases from J, with 19 bases between. The CDR3 length is 15 residues. CDR1 and CDR2 from the germline V gene are SGHNT and YYREEE (reference sequence). The CDR3 loop reads CASSLGPASKDGYTF. The CDR3 DNA sequence: TGTGCCAGCAGCCTGGGACCGGCTTCAAAGGATGGCTACACCTTC.

CDR3 amino acids: CASKSRQRVNTEAFF. CDR3 sequence (DNA): TGTGCCAGCAAGTCCCGCCAGAGAGTGAACACTGAAGCTTTCTTT. The chain links TRBV28 to TRBJ1-1, with D hard to call. The CDR3 loop spans 15 amino acids. With 7 bases removed from V and 0 bases from J, the gap between germline ends came to 15 bases. Per germline, CDR1 MDHEN and CDR2 SYDVKM.

In its sample, this clone was seen a few times. In the same sample, other DNA sequences code for this CDR3. The chain combines TRBV5-1 with TRBJ2-1; D remains unclear. The ends were cut back, 2 bases at V and 0 bases at J, with 9 bases in the middle. Germline lookup yields CDR1 SGHRS and CDR2 YFSETQ. The CDR3 runs to 15 residues. The CDR3 coding sequence is TGCGCCAGCAGCTTAGACACGAGCTCCTACAATGAGCAGTTCTTC. As protein: CASSLDTSSYNEQFF.

This clone has only a few counts. The CDR3 is CASSLGLAGDTQYF. CDR3 nucleotide sequence: TGTGCCAGCAGCTTAGGACTAGCGGGGGATACGCAGTATTTT. The genes are TRBV7-8 and TRBJ2-3; 11 bases map to TRBD2. V was clipped by 1 base and J by 6 bases; unmatched bases: 0. The CDR3 loop spans 14 amino acids. Germline assignment: CDR1 SGHVS and CDR2 FQNEAQ.

The rearrangement links TRBV5-5 to TRBJ2-5; TRBD1 matches 11 bases. Germline V CDR1 and CDR2: SGHKS, YYEKEE (reference sequence). This CDR3 comprises 14 residues. J was trimmed by 3 bases and V by 5 bases; bases with no gene match: 3. CDR3: CASRKGQGEETQYF. For the CDR3, the DNA is TGTGCCAGCAGAAAGGGACAGGGGGAAGAGACCCAGTACTTC.

The chain employs TRBV6-5 and TRBJ2-7; D not certain. Trimming removed 2 bases at V and 3 bases at J, with 8 bases between. CDR1 MNHEY and CDR2 SVGAGI come from the germline V gene. The CDR3 length is 13 residues. The CDR3 DNA follows: TGTGCCAGCAGTTACCAAGACGGCTACGAGCAGTACTTC. It is translated as CASSYQDGYEQYF.

This clone is a singleton in its sample. The CDR3 loop reads CASSPPGGKAFF. DNA for the CDR3: TGTGCCAGCTCACCACCGGGAGGGAAAGCTTTCTTT. The chain couples TRBV18 to TRBJ1-1; D gene unclear. The CDR3 is 12 amino acids. Germline CDR1 is KGHSH and CDR2 is LQKENI. V gave up 0 bases and J gave up 9 bases, with 8 bases separating them.

To note about this clone: This sample also contains other DNA sequences that code for the same CDR3. The chain couples TRBV5-1 to TRBJ2-7, with a weak D call TRBD2 (5 bases). Germline CDR1 SGHRS, CDR2 YFSETQ. V shed 3 bases and J shed 0 bases, with 10 bases lying between them. The CDR3 is 14 residues long. The CDR3 region is CASSWGVSSYEQYF. For the CDR3, the DNA is TGCGCCAGCAGCTGGGGAGTAAGCTCCTACGAGCAGTACTTC. Filled out from reference TRBV5-1 and TRBJ2-7, the complete variable domain reads KAGVTQTPRYLIKTRGQQVTLSCSPISGHRSVSWYQQTPGQGLQFLFEYFSETQRNKGNFPGRFSGRQFSNSRSEMNVSTLELGDSALYLCASSWGVSSYEQYFGPGTRLTVT.

This clone has only a few counts. The J gene is TRBJ2-2, the V gene TRBV10-3; no definite D call. Germline values: CDR1 ENHRY, CDR2 SYGVKD. CDR3 length: 15 amino acids. V lost 3 bases and J 2 bases, leaving 10 bases between the germline ends. CDR3: CAISEGKTNTGELFF. The DNA for the CDR3 is TGTGCCATCAGTGAAGGAAAGACCAACACCGGGGAGCTGTTTTTT.